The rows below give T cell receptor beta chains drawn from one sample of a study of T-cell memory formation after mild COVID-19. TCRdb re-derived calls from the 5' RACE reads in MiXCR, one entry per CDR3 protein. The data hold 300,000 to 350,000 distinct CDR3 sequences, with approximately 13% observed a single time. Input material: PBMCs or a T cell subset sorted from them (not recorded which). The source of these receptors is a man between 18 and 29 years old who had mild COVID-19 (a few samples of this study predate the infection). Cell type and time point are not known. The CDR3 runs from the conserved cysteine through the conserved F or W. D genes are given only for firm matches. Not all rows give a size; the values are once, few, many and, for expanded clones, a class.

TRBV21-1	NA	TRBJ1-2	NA	TGTGCCAGCAGCAAACATCACGGGGTTCCTTATGGCTACACCTTC	CASSKHHGVPYGYTF
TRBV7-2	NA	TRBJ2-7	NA	TGTGCCAGCTGCCTCGACCGGACCTACGAGCAGTACTTC	CASCLDRTYEQYF
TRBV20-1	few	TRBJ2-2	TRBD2	TGCAGTGCTAGACATTCGACTAGCGGGGGCACCGGGGAGCTGTTTTTT	CSARHSTSGGTGELFF
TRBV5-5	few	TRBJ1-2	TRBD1	TGTGCCAGCAGCTTGGCCGGGACAGGGGTTAACTATGGCTACACCTTC	CASSLAGTGVNYGYTF
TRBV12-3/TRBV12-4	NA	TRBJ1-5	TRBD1	TGTGCCAGCAGTTTCACAGGGGGTCATCAGCCCCAGCATTTT	CASSFTGGHQPQHF
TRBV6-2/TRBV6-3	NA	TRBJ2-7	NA	TGTGCCAGCACCCTATTTCAGGGGCGCGAGCAGTACTTC	CASTLFQGREQYF
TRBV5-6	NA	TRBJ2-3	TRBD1	TGTGCCAGCAGCACCGGGACAGCGGATACGCAGTATTTT	CASSTGTADTQYF
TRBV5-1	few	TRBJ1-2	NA	TGCGCCAGCAGCCCAATGCAGACCGGGACGCACAGCTATGGCTACACCTTC	CASSPMQTGTHSYGYTF
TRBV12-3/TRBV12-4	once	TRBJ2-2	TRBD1	TGTGCCAGCAGTTCGCAGGGGGCATCGAACACCGGGGAGCTGTTTTTT	CASSSQGASNTGELFF
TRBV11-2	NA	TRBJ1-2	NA	TGTGCCAGCAGTCCTACGTACAGGGCATTGGATGGCTACACCTTC	CASSPTYRALDGYTF
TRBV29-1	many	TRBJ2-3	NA	TGCAGCGTTGAAGGGGTAGCCGTTGTTACAGATACGCAGTATTTT	CSVEGVAVVTDTQYF
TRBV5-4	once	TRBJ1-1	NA	TGTGCCAGCAGCTTGCGGTCCACCCTGAACACTGAAGCTTTCTTT	CASSLRSTLNTEAFF
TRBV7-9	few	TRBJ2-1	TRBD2	TGTGCCAGCATTTCCGGGACTAGCGGGGGGGTCTCCTACAATGAGCAGTTCTTC	CASISGTSGGVSYNEQFF
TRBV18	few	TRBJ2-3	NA	TGTGCCAGCTCACCGGTCACAGCTAGCACAGATACGCAGTATTTT	CASSPVTASTDTQYF
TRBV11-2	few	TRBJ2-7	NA	TGTGCCAGCAGCTTAAGTCACGAGCAGTACTTC	CASSLSHEQYF
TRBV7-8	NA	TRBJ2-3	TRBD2	TGTGCCAGCAGCTCCGAGAGACTAGCGGGGGGGAGAGATACGCAGTATTTT	CASSSERLAGGRDTQYF
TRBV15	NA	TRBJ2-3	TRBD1	TGTGCCACCAGAAAAACAGGGGGCTCGGGGGATACGCAGTATTTT	CATRKTGGSGDTQYF
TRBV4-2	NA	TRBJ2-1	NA	TGTGCCAGCAGCCAAGACTCGACGACCTACTACAATGAGCAGTTCTTC	CASSQDSTTYYNEQFF
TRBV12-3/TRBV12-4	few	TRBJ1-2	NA	TGTGCCAGCAGACGGCCCGGCGGGGATGGCTACACCTTC	CASRRPGGDGYTF
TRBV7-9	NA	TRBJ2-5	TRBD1	TGTGCCAGCAGCGACAGGGTGGGGGAGAAAGAGACCCAGTACTTC	CASSDRVGEKETQYF
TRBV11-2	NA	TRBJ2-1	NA	TGTGCCAGCAGCTACAGGGATGGATACAATGAGCAGTTCTTC	CASSYRDGYNEQFF
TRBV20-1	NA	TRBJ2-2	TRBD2	TGCAGTGCTAGCGGGACTAGCGGGGGGGCCCCCGGGGAGCTGTTTTTT	CSASGTSGGAPGELFF
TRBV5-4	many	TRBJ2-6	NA	TGTGCCAGCAGCTTGTATGGGGCCAACGTCCTGACTTTC	CASSLYGANVLTF
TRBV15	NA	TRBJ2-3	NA	TGTGCCACCAGTAACCCGACAGGGACTAGCACAGATACGCAGTATTTT	CATSNPTGTSTDTQYF
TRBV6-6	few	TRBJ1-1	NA	TGTGCCAGCAGTGCCCCATCTTCGAACACTGAAGCTTTCTTT	CASSAPSSNTEAFF
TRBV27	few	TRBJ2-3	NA	TGTGCCAGCAGTTCCGGGGCCCGCACAGATACGCAGTATTTT	CASSSGARTDTQYF
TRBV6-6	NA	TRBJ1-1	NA	TGTGCCAGCAGTTACTCAATCCACGACACTGAAGCTTTCTTT	CASSYSIHDTEAFF
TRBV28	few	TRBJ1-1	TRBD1	TGTGCCAGCAGTTTTCGGGACAGGGGGCGTGAAGCTTTCTTT	CASSFRDRGREAFF
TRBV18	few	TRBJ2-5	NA	TGTGCCAGCTCACGAGATTTACAAGAGACCCAGTACTTC	CASSRDLQETQYF
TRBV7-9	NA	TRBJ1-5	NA	TGTGCCAGCAGTTTCAGGGATAATCAGCCCCAGCATTTT	CASSFRDNQPQHF
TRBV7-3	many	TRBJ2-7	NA	TGTGCCAGCAGCTTAGGTGGCATGGGGGAGCAGTACTTC	CASSLGGMGEQYF
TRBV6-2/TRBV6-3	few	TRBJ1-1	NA	TGTGCCAGCAGATCTCAACGGGAGGCGAACACTGAAGCTTTCTTT	CASRSQREANTEAFF
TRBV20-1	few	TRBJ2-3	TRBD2	TGCAGTGCTGGGACTCTAGCGGGGGCCACCCAGGTGGAGCAGTATTTT	CSAGTLAGATQVEQYF
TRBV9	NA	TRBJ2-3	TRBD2	TGTGCCAGCAGCGTAGGGCGGGGGGGCCAATCAGATACGCAGTATTTT	CASSVGRGGQSDTQYF
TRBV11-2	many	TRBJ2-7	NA	TGTGCCAGCAGCCTTAATTGGGAGCAGTACTTC	CASSLNWEQYF
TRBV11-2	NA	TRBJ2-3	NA	TGTGCCAGCAGCTTCCTAGGGCTAGCGCGAATCACAGATACGCAGTATTTT	CASSFLGLARITDTQYF
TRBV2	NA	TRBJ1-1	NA	TGTGCCAGCAGTGAATGGGGGGGAGGCAACACTGAAGCTTTCTTT	CASSEWGGGNTEAFF
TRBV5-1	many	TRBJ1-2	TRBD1	TGCGCCAGCAGTGACCCGACAGGGGATGGCTACACCTTC	CASSDPTGDGYTF
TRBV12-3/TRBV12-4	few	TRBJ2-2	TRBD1	TGTGCCAGCAGTTTATTGACAGGGGATAACGGGGAGCTGTTTTTT	CASSLLTGDNGELFF
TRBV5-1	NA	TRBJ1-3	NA	TGCGCCAGCAGCTTGACGGGGGCGGTCGGAAACACCATATATTTT	CASSLTGAVGNTIYF
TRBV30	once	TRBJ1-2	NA	TGTGCCCTCGCTAGGGGGGTTGGCTACACCTTC	CALARGVGYTF
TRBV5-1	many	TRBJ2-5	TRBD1	TGTGCCAGCAGCTCAGGACAGGTTCAAGAGACCCAGTACTTC	CASSSGQVQETQYF
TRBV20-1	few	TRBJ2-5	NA	TGCAGTGCTGCAGCTAGTATAGAGACCCAGTACTTC	CSAAASIETQYF
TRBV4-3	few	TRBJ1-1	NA	TGCGCCAGCAGCCAAGATTGGGGGACGAACACTGAAGCTTTCTTT	CASSQDWGTNTEAFF
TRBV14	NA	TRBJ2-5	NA	TGTGCCAGCAGTTTTAACACGGCGATTGAGACCCAGTACTTC	CASSFNTAIETQYF
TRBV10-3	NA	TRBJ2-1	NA	TGTGCCATCTCAACAGGGAGTAACAATGAGCAGTTCTTC	CAISTGSNNEQFF
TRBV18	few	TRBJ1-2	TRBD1	TGTGCCAGCTCACCGTCGACAGGGGGGGACTATGGCTACACCTTC	CASSPSTGGDYGYTF
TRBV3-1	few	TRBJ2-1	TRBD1	TGTGCCAGCAGCCAAGCGACAGGGTCCTACAATGAGCAGTTCTTC	CASSQATGSYNEQFF
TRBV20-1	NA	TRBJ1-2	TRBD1	TGCAGTGCTAGAGATATCACAGGGGAGAGGGGCTATGGCTACACCTTC	CSARDITGERGYGYTF
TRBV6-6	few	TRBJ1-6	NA	TGTGCCAGCAATCAGGCCCATAATTCACCCCTCCACTTT	CASNQAHNSPLHF